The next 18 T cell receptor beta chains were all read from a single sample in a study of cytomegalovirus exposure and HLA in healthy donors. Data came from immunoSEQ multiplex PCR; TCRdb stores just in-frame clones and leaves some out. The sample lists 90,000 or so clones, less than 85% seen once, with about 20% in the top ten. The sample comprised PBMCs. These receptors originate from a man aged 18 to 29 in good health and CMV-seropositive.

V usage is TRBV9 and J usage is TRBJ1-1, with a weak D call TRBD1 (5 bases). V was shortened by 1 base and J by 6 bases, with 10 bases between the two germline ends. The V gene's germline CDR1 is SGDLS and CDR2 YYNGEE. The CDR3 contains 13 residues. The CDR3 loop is CASSVSHRSEAFF. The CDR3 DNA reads TGTGCCAGCAGCGTAAGTCACAGGTCTGAAGCTTTCTTT.

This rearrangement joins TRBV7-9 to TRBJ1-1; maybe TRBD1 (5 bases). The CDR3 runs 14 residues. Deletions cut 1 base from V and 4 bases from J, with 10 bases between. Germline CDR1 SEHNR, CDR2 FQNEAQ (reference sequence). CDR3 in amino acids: CASSLVSQGTEAFF. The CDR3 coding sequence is TGTGCCAGCAGCTTAGTCTCTCAGGGCACTGAAGCTTTCTTT.

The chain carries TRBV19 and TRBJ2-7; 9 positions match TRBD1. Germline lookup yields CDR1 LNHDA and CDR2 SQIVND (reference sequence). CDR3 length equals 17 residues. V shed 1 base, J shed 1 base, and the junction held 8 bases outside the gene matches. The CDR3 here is CASSIGLGQGPSYEQYF. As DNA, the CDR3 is TGTGCCAGTAGTATAGGCCTCGGACAGGGGCCTTCCTACGAGCAGTACTTC. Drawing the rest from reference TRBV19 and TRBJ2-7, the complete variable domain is DGGITQSPKYLFRKEGQNVTLSCEQNLNHDAMYWYRQDPGQGLRLIYYSQIVNDFQKGDIAEGYSVSREKKESFPLTVTSAQKNPTAFYLCASSIGLGQGPSYEQYFGPGTRLTVT.

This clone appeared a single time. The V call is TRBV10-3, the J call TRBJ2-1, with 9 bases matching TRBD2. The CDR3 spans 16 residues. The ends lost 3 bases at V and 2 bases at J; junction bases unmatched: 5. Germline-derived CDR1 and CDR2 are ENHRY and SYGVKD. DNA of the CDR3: TGTGCCATCAGTGAAGGTAGCGGGGGAACCTACAATGAGCAGTTCTTC. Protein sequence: CAISEGSGGTYNEQFF.

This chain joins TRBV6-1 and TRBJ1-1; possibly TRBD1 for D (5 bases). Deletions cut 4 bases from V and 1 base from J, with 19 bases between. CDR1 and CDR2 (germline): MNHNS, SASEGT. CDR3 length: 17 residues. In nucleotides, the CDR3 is TGTGCCAGCAGTGCCGCCCTAAGGCCGACAGCGAACACTGAAGCTTTCTTT. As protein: CASSAALRPTANTEAFF.

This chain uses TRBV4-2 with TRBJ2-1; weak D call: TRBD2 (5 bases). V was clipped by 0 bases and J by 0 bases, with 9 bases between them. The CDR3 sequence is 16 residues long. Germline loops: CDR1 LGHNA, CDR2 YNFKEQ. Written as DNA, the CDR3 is TGTGCCAGCAGCCAAGAGACTACGAGCTCCTACAATGAGCAGTTCTTC. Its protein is CASSQETTSSYNEQFF.

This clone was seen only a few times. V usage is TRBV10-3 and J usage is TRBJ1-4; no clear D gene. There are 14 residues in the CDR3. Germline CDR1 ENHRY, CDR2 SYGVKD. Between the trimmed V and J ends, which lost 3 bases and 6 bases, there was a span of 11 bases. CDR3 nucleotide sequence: TGTGCCATCAGTGAATCGGATGACTATGAAAAACTGTTTTTT. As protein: CAISESDDYEKLFF.

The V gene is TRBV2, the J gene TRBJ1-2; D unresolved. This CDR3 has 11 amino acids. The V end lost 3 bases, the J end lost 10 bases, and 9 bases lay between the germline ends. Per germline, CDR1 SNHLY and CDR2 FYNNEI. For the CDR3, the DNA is TGTGCCAGCAGTGACGGGAGGGTCTACACCTTC. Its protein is CASSDGRVYTF.

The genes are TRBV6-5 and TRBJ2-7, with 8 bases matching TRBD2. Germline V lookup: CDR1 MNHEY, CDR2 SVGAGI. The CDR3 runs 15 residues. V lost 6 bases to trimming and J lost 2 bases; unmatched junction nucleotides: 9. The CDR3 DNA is TGTGCCAGCAGCATCGGGAGGGAAAGGGCCTACGAGCAGTACTTC. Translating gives CASSIGRERAYEQYF.

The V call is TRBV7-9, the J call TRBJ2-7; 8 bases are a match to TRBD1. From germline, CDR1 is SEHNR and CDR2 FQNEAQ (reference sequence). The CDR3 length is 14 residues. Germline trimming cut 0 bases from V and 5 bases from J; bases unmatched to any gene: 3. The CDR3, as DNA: TGTGCCAGCAGCTTAGCGGACAGGGCCCACGAGCAGTACTTC. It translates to CASSLADRAHEQYF.

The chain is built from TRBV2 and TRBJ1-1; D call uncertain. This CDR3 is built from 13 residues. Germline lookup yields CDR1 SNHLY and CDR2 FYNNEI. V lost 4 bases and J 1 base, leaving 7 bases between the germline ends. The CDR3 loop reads CASSVFKNTEAFF. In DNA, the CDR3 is TGTGCCAGCAGTGTGTTTAAGAACACTGAAGCTTTCTTT.

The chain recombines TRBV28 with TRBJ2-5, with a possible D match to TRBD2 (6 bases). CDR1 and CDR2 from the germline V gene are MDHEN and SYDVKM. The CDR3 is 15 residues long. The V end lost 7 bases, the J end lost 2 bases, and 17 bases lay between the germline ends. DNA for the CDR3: TGTGCCAGCACTCCTGGGGGGAAGCTACAAGAGACCCAGTACTTC. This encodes CASTPGGKLQETQYF.

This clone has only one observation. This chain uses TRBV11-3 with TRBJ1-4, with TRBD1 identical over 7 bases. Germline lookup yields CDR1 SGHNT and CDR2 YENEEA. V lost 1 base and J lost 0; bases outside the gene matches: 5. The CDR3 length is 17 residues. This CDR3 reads CASSLGQGKTTNEKLFF. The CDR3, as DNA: TGTGCCAGCAGCTTAGGACAGGGAAAAACAACTAATGAAAAACTGTTTTTT.

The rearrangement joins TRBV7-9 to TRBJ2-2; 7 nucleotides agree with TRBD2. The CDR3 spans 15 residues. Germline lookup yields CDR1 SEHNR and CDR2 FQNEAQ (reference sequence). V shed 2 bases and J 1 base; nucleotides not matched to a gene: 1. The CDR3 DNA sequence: TGTGCCAGCAGCTTAAAGCGGGAGAACACCGGGGAGCTGTTTTTT. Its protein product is CASSLKRENTGELFF. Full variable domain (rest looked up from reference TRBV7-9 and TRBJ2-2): DTGVSQNPRHKITKRGQNVTFRCDPISEHNRLYWYRQTLGQGPEFLTYFQNEAQLEKSRLLSDRFSAERPKGSFSTLEIQRTEQGDSAMYLCASSLKRENTGELFFGEGSRLTVL.

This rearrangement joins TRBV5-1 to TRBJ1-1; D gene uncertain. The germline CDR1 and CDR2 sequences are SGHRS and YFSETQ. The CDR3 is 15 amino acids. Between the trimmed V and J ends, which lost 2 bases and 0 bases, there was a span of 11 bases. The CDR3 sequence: CASSFSPPMNTEAFF. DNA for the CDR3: TGCGCCAGCAGCTTTTCGCCACCTATGAACACTGAAGCTTTCTTT.

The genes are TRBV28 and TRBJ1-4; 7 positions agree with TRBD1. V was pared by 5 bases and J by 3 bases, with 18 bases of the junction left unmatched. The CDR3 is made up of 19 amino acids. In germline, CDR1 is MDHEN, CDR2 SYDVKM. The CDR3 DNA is TGTGCCAGCAGTCTCAGCGGAGGGGGCCCAGATGAGGCTAATGAAAAACTGTTTTTT. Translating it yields CASSLSGGGPDEANEKLFF.

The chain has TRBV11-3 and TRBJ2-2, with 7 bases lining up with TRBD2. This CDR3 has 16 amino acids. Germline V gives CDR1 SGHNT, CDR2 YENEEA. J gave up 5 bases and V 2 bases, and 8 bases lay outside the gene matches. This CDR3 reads CASSLTWEGGTGELFF. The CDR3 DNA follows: TGTGCCAGCAGCTTAACATGGGAGGGTGGGACCGGGGAGCTGTTTTTT.

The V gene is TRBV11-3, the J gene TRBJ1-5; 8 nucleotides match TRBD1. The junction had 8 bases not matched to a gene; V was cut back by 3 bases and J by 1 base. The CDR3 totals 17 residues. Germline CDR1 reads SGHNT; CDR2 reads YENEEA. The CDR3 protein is CASSFRRTGKSNQPQHF. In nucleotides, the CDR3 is TGTGCCAGCAGCTTCCGCCGGACAGGGAAAAGCAATCAGCCCCAGCATTTT.